Shown below are 17 T cell receptor beta chains from a single sample sequenced in a study of tumor and adjacent non-tumor tissue in lung cancer (dated by TCRdb to 2016 to 2018). Library preparation used multiplex PCR. These reads were obtained on an Illumina HiSeq 2500. TCRbeta libraries were built by three rounds of nested PCR using primers (Table S4), following protocols modified from ARM-PCR. TCRdb cleaned the public reads at Q25 with fastp, built clones with MiXCR and kept in-frame beta chains. Each CDR3 protein gets just one entry, which takes the most common genes and DNA from the rows behind it. This sample holds tens of thousands of distinct CDR3 sequences; around 71% were observed only once. The top ten hold approximately 20% of the sample. RNA was isolated from bulk unsorted tissue, and RNA quality was assessed with a NanoDrop ND-1000 and an Agilent 2100. The sequenced sample was lung tumor tissue. The receptor source for this set is a man in his sixties with non-small cell lung cancer.

Notes on this clonotype: One junction end does not reproduce the germline sequence, and a read error may be involved. The rearrangement uses TRBV6-6 and TRBJ2-1, with D perhaps matching TRBD1 or TRBD2 (5 bases each). This CDR3 contains 15 residues. Looked up from germline, CDR1 is MNHNY and CDR2 is SVGAGI (reference sequence). This CDR3 is CASSYYRGSYNEPLF. The CDR3 DNA sequence: TGTGCCAGCAGTTACTACCGGGGCTCCTACAATGAGCCGCTCTTC.

The V and J genes are TRBV6-5 and TRBJ2-2, with 7 bases matching TRBD2. This CDR3 comprises 15 residues. CDR1 MNHEY and CDR2 SVGAGI come from the germline V gene. Unmatched junction bases numbered 8, after V lost 9 bases and J lost 1 base. CDR3 in DNA: TGTGCCAGGAGGTCCGGGACTATGAACACCGGGGAGCTGTTTTTT. It codes for CARRSGTMNTGELFF.

The chain links TRBV4-1 to TRBJ2-7, with 7 bases lining up with TRBD1. Germline-derived CDR1 and CDR2 are MGHRA and YSYEKL. V was pared by 7 bases and J by 6 bases, with 12 bases of the junction left unmatched. The CDR3 runs to 14 residues. As DNA, the CDR3 is TGCGCCAGCAACTACGGACAGGCGACCTTCGAGCAGTACTTC. Protein product: CASNYGQATFEQYF.

With respect to this clonotype: The missing conserved phenylalanine or tryptophan at the end of this CDR3 makes a read error likely. The chain joins TRBV6-1 to TRBJ1-2; no clear D gene. Trimming stripped 1 base from V and 7 bases from J, with 13 bases between. CDR3 length: 14 residues. CDR1 and CDR2 (germline): MNHNS, SASEGT. The CDR3, as DNA: TGTGCCAGCAGTGAAGGACACCTGGTCTGTGGCTACACCTTA. Translating gives CASSEGHLVCGYTL.

In regard to this clonotype: This may be a read error, as it is one base from a much larger clone. This chain links TRBV5-6 with TRBJ2-3, with TRBD2 as a possible D gene (6 bases). The ends were cut back, 4 bases at V and 2 bases at J, with 14 bases in the middle. CDR1 is SGHDT, CDR2 YYEEEE, per germline. CDR3 length: 15 amino acids. In DNA, the CDR3 is TGTGCCAGCAGCCTTCCGGGACTTACCACAGATACGCAGTATTTT. Protein sequence: CASSLPGLTTDTQYF.

In this sample, this clonotype turned up once. This sequence joins TRBV6-1 and TRBJ2-5, with D hard to call. Per germline, CDR1 MNHNS and CDR2 SASEGT. Trimming left V 7 bases short and J 5 bases short, with 8 bases between. The CDR3 extends over 11 amino acids. CDR3 nucleotide sequence: TGTGCCAGCATTTCGTGGGAGACCCAGTACTTC. This translates into CASISWETQYF.

This clonotype was detected only once. The final CDR3 position lacks the conserved phenylalanine or tryptophan, pointing to a likely read error. CDR3 sequence reads: CSASTIKKNSETQYL. In nucleotides, the CDR3 is TGCAGTGCTAGTACGATAAAGAAGAATAGTGAGACCCAGTACTTA. The V gene is TRBV20-1, the J gene TRBJ2-5; D call uncertain. The germline V gene has CDR1 DFQATT and CDR2 SNEGSKA (reference sequence). Between the trimmed V and J ends, which lost 3 bases and 5 bases, there was a span of 19 bases. This CDR3 comprises 15 residues.

The chain couples TRBV10-3 to TRBJ2-1; 10 nucleotides align to TRBD2. V was clipped by 4 bases and J by 10 bases; unmatched bases: 7. The germline CDR1 and CDR2 sequences are ENHRY and SYGVKD. The CDR3 extends over 14 amino acids. The CDR3 DNA reads as TGTGCCATCAGTGCCCTAGCGGGAGTTGGGGAGCAGTTCTTC. Its translation is CAISALAGVGEQFF.

Worth noting for this clonotype: One end of the junction varies from germline; a read error may be responsible. The V and J genes are TRBV6-6 and TRBJ1-3; D remains ambiguous. CDR3 size: 14 residues. Germline lookup yields CDR1 MNHNY and CDR2 SVGAGI (reference sequence). The CDR3 region has the DNA TGTGCCAGCAGTTACAAGAGCACTGGAAACACCACATATTTT. It translates to CASSYKSTGNTTYF.

About this clonotype itself: One end of the junction does not line up with germline, which may come from a read error. The rearrangement uses TRBV12-3 or TRBV12-4 and TRBJ2-1, with D uncertain. CDR3 length: 14 amino acids. The CDR3 protein is CTSSYLTDNNEQFF. The CDR3 DNA reads TGTACCAGCAGCTACTTGACTGACAACAATGAGCAGTTCTTC.

The V gene is TRBV7-9, the J gene TRBJ1-2; D not resolved. The germline V and J ends were trimmed by 4 bases and 8 bases, with 11 bases remaining between them. The CDR3 has 12 residues. Germline V lookup: CDR1 SEHNR, CDR2 FQNEAQ (reference sequence). CDR3 nucleotide sequence: TGTGCCAGCAGCTCCAGTCCACCAGGCTACACCTTC. Protein: CASSSSPPGYTF.

About this clonotype itself: A much larger clone sits a single nucleotide away, making a read error possible. V gene TRBV6-2 or TRBV6-3 combines with J gene TRBJ2-2, with TRBD2 matching 9 bases. After removal of 2 bases from V and 5 bases from J, the junction contained 3 bases not matched to a gene. The CDR3 consists of 15 residues. The germline V gene encodes CDR1 MNHEY and CDR2 SVGEGT. The DNA for the CDR3 is TGTGCCAGCAGTTACAGTAGCGGGAGTACCGGGGAGCTGTTTTTT. It is translated as CASSYSSGSTGELFF.

The sample holds many counts of this clonotype. The CDR3 sequence: CASSHRHSGANVLTF. The CDR3 region has the DNA TGTGCCAGCAGTCACCGTCACTCTGGGGCCAACGTCCTGACTTTC. The chain uses TRBV6-5 and TRBJ2-6; no firm D call. The CDR3 totals 15 residues. Trimming shortened V by 5 bases and J by 0 bases, and 8 bases separated the two germline ends. Germline assignment: CDR1 MNHEY and CDR2 SVGAGI.

On this clonotype itself: A much bigger clone sits one base away, suggesting this may be a read error. V gene TRBV12-3 or TRBV12-4 combines with J gene TRBJ1-3; TRBD1 aligns across 7 bases. The CDR3 is made up of 17 amino acids. CDR3 residues: CANSLTGQSRSGNTIYF. The CDR3 nucleotides are TGTGCCAACAGTTTAACGGGACAGTCCCGCTCTGGAAACACCATATATTTT.

Concerning this clonotype: One end of the junction is discordant with germline, which a read error may explain. The V gene is TRBV7-9, the J gene TRBJ1-3; 9 bases are shared with TRBD1. Germline V gene sequence: CDR1 SEHNR, CDR2 FQNEAQ (reference sequence). This CDR3 is 15 amino acids long. CDR3 DNA: TGTGCCATCAGCTTAGCAAGGACAGGGGTGAACACCATATATTTT. It encodes CAISLARTGVNTIYF.

This clonotype was recorded once. The V gene is TRBV6-5, the J gene TRBJ1-1, with TRBD1 identical over 8 bases. CDR1 and CDR2 (germline): MNHEY, SVGAGI. This CDR3 contains 16 residues. With V trimmed by 7 bases and J by 5 bases, 15 bases remained unmatched. CDR3 in amino acids: CASIWDRIVAVTEAFF. The CDR3 DNA reads as TGTGCCAGCATTTGGGACAGGATCGTGGCGGTAACTGAAGCTTTCTTT.

A remark on this clonotype: Since no conserved phenylalanine or tryptophan closes the CDR3, a read error is the likely cause. The limits of the CDR3 on the DNA are not certain, so only TCRdb's listed CDR3 is given. This CDR3 reads CANNLVTGGGESGYTL. The chain is built from TRBV11-3 and TRBJ1-2; the listed D gene, TRBD1, was not tested against the DNA. The CDR3 has 16 amino acids, counting both end residues. Germline V gives CDR1 SGHNT, CDR2 YENEEA.